This T cell receptor beta chain originates from a study of shared clonotypes between healthy human individuals. Germline CDR1 and CDR2: SQVTM and ANQGSEA. V trimming: 5 bases; J trimming: 2 bases; junction bases outside the gene matches: 11. The CDR3 is 15 residues long. Clones were read by immunoSEQ multiplex PCR, and TCRdb kept only the in-frame ones, dropping some. The sample yields over 2,000,000 clones, 80% to 95% seen once. Study-level findings and limits: How much donors shared clonotypes was expected to be affected by sequencing depth.

Naive CD8 cells comprised CD45RO-negative, CCR7-positively selected cells, excluding terminally differentiated effector memory CD45RA+ cells. Note on this clone: Its matching antigen is unknown.

The sequenced sample consisted of naive CD8+ T cells from PBMCs. The chain carries TRBV29-1 and TRBJ2-7; 8 nucleotides align to TRBD2. The sequence came from a man between 18 and 35 years old in good health. Some clones in this sample may be carry-over from other donors' samples. CDR3: CSVTPRGREAYEQYF. The CDR3 coding sequence is TGCAGCGTTACCCCGAGAGGGCGGGAGGCCTACGAGCAGTACTTC.